The T cell receptor (beta chain) described here comes from a study of T cells of healthy individuals. TCRdb passed the 5' RACE reads through MiXCR, listing each CDR3 protein once. The repertoire holds approximately 100,000 distinct CDR3 sequences, 17% seen once, with about 6% in the top ten. This clonotype was sampled from a human donor in good health.

The CDR3 DNA reads TGTGCCAGCAGTTTGGTTCAGGGGAGTCCTGAAGCTTTCTTT. Its protein is CASSLVQGSPEAFF. The rearrangement links TRBV7-9 to TRBJ1-1; D is perhaps TRBD1 (6 bases). Germline-derived CDR1 and CDR2 are SEHNR and FQNEAQ (reference sequence). This CDR3 region has 14 residues. Trimming shortened V by 6 bases and J by 6 bases, and 17 bases separated the two germline ends.